The rows below give T cell receptor beta chains drawn from one sample of a study of T cell responses to AZD1222 COVID-19 vaccine. The protocol was immunoSEQ multiplex PCR, while the TCRdb copy is restricted to in-frame clones and leaves out a portion. Among approximately 80,000 clones listed, 85% to 95% were seen once. This sample comprised peripheral blood, obtained 28 days after the second AZD1222 dose. These receptors were taken from an adult who received the AZD1222 COVID-19 vaccine. CDR3s include the opening cysteine and the closing phenylalanine or tryptophan. Expanded clones get a size class; other rows say once, few or many, or leave the size out.

>TRBV7-2|TRBJ2-5|-
CASSLAGGVQAQYF
>TRBV6-5|TRBJ2-7|few
CASSFTSGSVKKQYF
>TRBV7-9|TRBJ2-1|-
CASSLGNEQFF
>TRBV11-2|TRBJ2-1|-
CASSSGLTGGEQFF
>TRBV5-5|TRBJ1-2|few
CASSLEQGAYGYTF
>TRBV7-2|TRBJ2-3|-
CASSYGPADTQYF
>TRBV2|TRBJ2-7|-
CASSGGLAGAYEQYF
>TRBV3-1/TRBV3-2|TRBJ2-3|-
CASSQRSAKGTDTQYF
>TRBV5-6|TRBJ2-7|-
CASSGQFYEQYF
>TRBV7-2|TRBJ2-2|-
CASSLKGGANTGELFF
>TRBV5-1|TRBJ1-3|once
CASSLETGAGNTIYF
>TRBV11-2|TRBJ1-3|-
CASSGRPYSGNTIYF
>TRBV18|TRBJ1-1|-
CASSPQTGTGGNEAFF
>TRBV28|TRBJ1-2|-
CASRPDRAYGYTF
>TRBV5-6|TRBJ2-2|-
CASSLGTGGELFF
>TRBV9|TRBJ1-3|-
CASSVASPLSGNTIYF
>TRBV7-9|TRBJ2-4|-
CASSLGGDIQYF
>TRBV7-2|TRBJ2-7|-
CASSLSGAYEQYF
>TRBV27|TRBJ1-4|-
CASRGTGGNEKLFF
>TRBV7-2|TRBJ2-1|-
CASSSLAGDVGQQFF
>TRBV14|TRBJ2-7|-
CASSQGLAGGGYEQYF
>TRBV2|TRBJ1-2|-
CASSARWGDRGNGYTF
>TRBV28|TRBJ2-7|-
CASRQGSATLEQYF
>TRBV28|TRBJ2-7|-
CASSLGTGSSYEQYF
>TRBV28|TRBJ2-2|-
CASSFTGELFF
>TRBV3-1/TRBV3-2|TRBJ2-1|-
CASTSGDNEQFF
>TRBV15|TRBJ2-7|-
CATSREGGQGAEQYF
>TRBV5-1|TRBJ2-7|once
CASIHHQDRGGWEQYF
>TRBV7-9|TRBJ1-2|-
CASSPPGLDYGYTF
>TRBV11-2|TRBJ1-1|-
CASSLSTRSNTEAFF
>TRBV19|TRBJ2-1|-
CASSDDFATEQFF
>TRBV19|TRBJ1-5|-
CASSWIGGNQPQHF
>TRBV28|TRBJ1-4|-
CASSLATEANEKLFF
>TRBV6-5|TRBJ1-1|-
CASRGQGPEAFF
>TRBV6-4|TRBJ1-1|-
CASSEGLVGTEAFF
>TRBV29-1|TRBJ2-1|-
CSVSLGGNEQFF
>TRBV28|TRBJ2-7|-
CASAEAGGLREQYF
>TRBV7-2|TRBJ1-6|once
CASSKQGVSNSPLHF
>TRBV7-9|TRBJ2-3|-
CASSSDSTDTQYF
>TRBV4-1|TRBJ2-7|-
CASSYRQGTSSYEQYF
>TRBV21-1|TRBJ2-2|-
CASKKCGASGYGGELFF
>TRBV27|TRBJ1-1|-
CASSRSRNTEAFF
>TRBV18|TRBJ1-1|-
CASSPTGGEAFF
>TRBV29-1|TRBJ2-7|-
CSVEDWREGYEQYF
>TRBV13|TRBJ1-2|-
CASSSKQGIRGYTF
>TRBV4-1|TRBJ2-3|-
CASSQDGQALTDTQYF
>TRBV29-1|TRBJ2-1|-
CSVGADSYNEQFF
>TRBV4-1|TRBJ1-4|-
CASSQAEFNEKLFF
>TRBV28|TRBJ2-5|-
CASHAGRQETQYF
>TRBV4-1|TRBJ2-2|few
CASRRQGTGTGELFF